Listed here are 14 T cell receptor beta chains from one sample, sequenced in a study of immune evolution from preneoplasia to lung adenocarcinoma. Profiled with immunoSEQ multiplex PCR; TCRdb holds only in-frame clones, not every one. The sample has about 6,300 clones, around 76% seen once. Material: FFPE minimally invasive lung adenocarcinoma tissue. The receptors come from a person in their 70s with lung adenocarcinoma.

The chain is built from TRBV28 and TRBJ2-2; no definite D call. Trimming removed 6 bases from V and 8 bases from J, with 13 bases in between. The CDR3 sequence is 13 residues long. Germline CDR1 and CDR2: MDHEN and SYDVKM. CDR3 DNA sequence: TGTGCCAGCAGAAGCGAGTATTGGGGGGAGCTGTTTTTT. Its translation is CASRSEYWGELFF.

This clone was observed a few times. J is TRBJ2-3 and V is TRBV6-6; no definite D call. The V end was cut by 3 bases, the J end by 3 bases, with 4 bases between. CDR3 length: 12 residues. CDR1 is MNHNY, CDR2 SVGAGI, per germline (reference sequence). CDR3 nucleotide sequence: TGTGCCAGCAGTTATAGGACAGATACGCAGTATTTT. It codes for CASSYRTDTQYF.

The chain links TRBV5-5 to TRBJ2-3; D uncertain. CDR1 and CDR2 (germline): SGHKS, YYEKEE (reference sequence). Trimming removed 2 bases at V and 6 bases at J, with 4 bases between. This CDR3 comprises 11 residues. The CDR3: CASSFGDTQYF. CDR3 nucleotide sequence: TGTGCCAGCAGCTTTGGGGATACGCAGTATTTT.

The chain has TRBV29-1 and TRBJ2-1; tentatively, D is TRBD2 (6 bases). Trimming cost V 4 bases and J 5 bases, with 12 bases left between them. In germline, CDR1 is SQVTM, CDR2 ANQGSEA. The CDR3 runs 13 residues. CDR3 protein: CSVAGGLDNEQFF. The CDR3 DNA is TGCAGCGTTGCCGGAGGGCTGGACAATGAGCAGTTCTTC.

The CDR3 spells CASSPGTFSGNTIYF. The CDR3 DNA is TGTGCCAGCAGCCCCGGGACCTTCTCTGGAAACACCATATATTTT. This chain uses TRBV9 with TRBJ1-3; D perhaps matches TRBD1 (5 bases). Germline CDR1 and CDR2: SGDLS and YYNGEE. The length of the CDR3 is 15 residues. The germline V and J ends were trimmed by 4 bases and 0 bases, with 11 bases remaining between them.

V and J are TRBV9 and TRBJ2-3, with 10 bases identical to TRBD2. Germline V CDR1 and CDR2: SGDLS, YYNGEE. V shed 3 bases, J shed 2 bases, and the junction held 6 bases outside the gene matches. The CDR3 covers 16 residues. Written as DNA, the CDR3 is TGTGCCAGCAGCGCAACACTAGCGGGATACACAGATACGCAGTATTTT. It is translated as CASSATLAGYTDTQYF.

This chain joins TRBV9 and TRBJ1-2; the match to TRBD1 covers 7 bases. The germline gives CDR1 SGDLS, CDR2 YYNGEE. Unmatched junction bases numbered 11, after V lost 3 bases and J lost 6 bases. There are 15 residues in the CDR3. CDR3 nucleotides: TGTGCCAGCAGCGCAAGACAGGGAATCGCGAATGGCTACACCTTC. It yields the protein CASSARQGIANGYTF.

This CDR3 reads CASSRGLAGASYEQYF. For the CDR3, the DNA is TGTGCCAGCAGCCGCGGACTAGCGGGGGCCTCCTACGAGCAGTACTTC. V usage is TRBV7-2 and J usage is TRBJ2-7, with 13 bases that match TRBD2. The germline V gene encodes CDR1 SGHTA and CDR2 FQGNSA. V was pared by 5 bases and J by 0 bases, with 4 bases of the junction left unmatched. This CDR3 spans 16 amino acids.

The chain joins TRBV6-1 to TRBJ2-5; no reliable D call. V lost 5 bases and J 4 bases, leaving 5 bases between the germline ends. The CDR3 has 11 amino acids. CDR1 is MNHNS, CDR2 SASEGT, per germline. The CDR3 bases are TGTGCCAGCAGTTACGGAGAGACCCAGTACTTC. Its protein is CASSYGETQYF.

This rearrangement joins TRBV19 to TRBJ1-5; 8 bases are a match to TRBD1. Germline loops: CDR1 LNHDA, CDR2 SQIVND (reference sequence). This CDR3 spans 18 amino acids. Trimming cost V 1 base and J 1 base; bases outside gene matches: 9. CDR3 region: CASSIGRTGKMSNQPQHF. CDR3 bases: TGTGCCAGTAGTATAGGGCGGACAGGGAAGATGAGCAATCAGCCCCAGCATTTT.

The J gene is TRBJ2-7, the V gene TRBV19; 8 nucleotides line up with TRBD2. The V and J ends lost 4 bases and 4 bases, in that order; junction bases with no gene match: 9. The CDR3 sequence is 15 residues long. CDR1 and CDR2 (germline): LNHDA, SQIVND (reference sequence). This CDR3 reads CASSSRLASGYEQYF. CDR3 nucleotide sequence: TGTGCCAGTAGTAGCCGACTAGCGTCGGGATACGAGCAGTACTTC.

The V and J genes are TRBV13 and TRBJ1-6; 7 nucleotides align to TRBD1. The CDR3 consists of 16 residues. The V and J ends lost 5 bases and 15 bases, in that order; junction bases with no gene match: 19. Germline V gene lookup returns CDR1 PRHDT and CDR2 FYEKMQ (reference sequence). CDR3 sequence: CASSKGGRSGPDSLHF. CDR3 DNA: TGTGCCAGCAGCAAAGGGGGCAGGTCAGGACCTGACAGCCTCCACTTT.

In DNA, the CDR3 is TGTGCCAGCAGCCGGCGGAGGGGAGACGAGCAGTACTTC. Translating gives CASSRRRGDEQYF. The chain combines TRBV6-6 with TRBJ2-7, with a possible D match to TRBD2 (6 bases). Germline V CDR1 and CDR2: MNHNY, SVGAGI (reference sequence). Deletions cut 6 bases from V and 5 bases from J, with 14 bases between. The CDR3 totals 13 residues.

The rearrangement links TRBV15 to TRBJ1-4; 10 positions match TRBD1. This CDR3 has 16 residues. Germline assignment: CDR1 LNHNV and CDR2 YYDKDF (reference sequence). Losses at the gene ends were 5 bases for V and 5 bases for J; bases not matched to a gene: 8. The DNA for the CDR3 is TGTGCCACCAGCTTAGGACAGGGGGGGTCCAATGAAAAACTGTTTTTT. This encodes CATSLGQGGSNEKLFF.